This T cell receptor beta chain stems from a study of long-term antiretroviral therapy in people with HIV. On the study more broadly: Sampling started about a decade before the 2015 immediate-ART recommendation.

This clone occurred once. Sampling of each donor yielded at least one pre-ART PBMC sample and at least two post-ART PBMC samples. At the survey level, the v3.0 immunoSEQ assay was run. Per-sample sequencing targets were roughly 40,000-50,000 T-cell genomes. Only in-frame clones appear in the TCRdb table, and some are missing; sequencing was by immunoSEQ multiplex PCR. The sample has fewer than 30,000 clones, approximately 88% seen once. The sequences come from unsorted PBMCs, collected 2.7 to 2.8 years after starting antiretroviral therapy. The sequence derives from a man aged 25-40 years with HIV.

The CDR3: CASSRGVGGANTEAFF. The CDR3, as DNA: TGTGCCAGCAGCCGAGGGGTAGGGGGGGCGAACACTGAAGCTTTCTTT. V and J are TRBV7-2 and TRBJ1-1; D is possibly TRBD1 (6 bases). This CDR3 is built from 16 residues. Germline loops: CDR1 SGHTA, CDR2 FQGNSA. Trimming stripped 5 bases from V and 1 base from J, with 17 bases between.